This TCR beta chain derives from a study of radiotherapy plus CTLA-4 blockade in lung cancer (dated 2018 in TCRdb). Looking at the study overall: Among the enrolled patients, about 19% had an objective response, and about 29% reached disease control. What the authors observed across the whole study: After treatment with radiotherapy and ipilimumab, TCR clones that came from tumors expanded in the peripheral blood. The strongest predictors of response, as reported, were early dynamic changes in blood T cell clones along with a rise in serum interferon-beta after radiation.

Trimming costs V 3 bases and J 1 base, and their ends lie 11 bases apart. Per the germline V gene, SGHTS is the CDR1 and YDEGEE is the CDR2. CDR3 length: 15 amino acids, cysteine to phenylalanine. Kept here is only the CDR3 DNA, which spans 45 bases and is read in frame from base 1. In regard to this clone: It has no known antigen specificity. There are no base qualities to consult, and no much larger clone falls within one base.

The library was produced with the immunoSEQ multiplex PCR assay. Sourced from immuneACCESS, this table was stored by TCRdb with only in-frame sequences that have V and J called. A share of the clones is absent; for the studies checked, an unresolved V gene accounts for under half, and the remainder has no known explanation. The sample table holds about 90,000 clones, of which about four fifths were seen once. The leading ten clones occupy roughly 14% of the sample. The study evaluated CTLA-4 blockade (ipilimumab) given together with focal radiation therapy in patients who had chemo-refractory metastatic non-small-cell lung cancer.

The chain is assembled from TRBV5-8 and TRBJ1-3; no D gene can be assigned with confidence. The receptor comes from a human donor with non-small cell lung cancer that progressed on radiotherapy plus ipilimumab. This specimen consisted of peripheral blood, obtained from a patient treated with radiotherapy plus ipilimumab. The DNA sequence follows: TGTGCCAGCAGCTCCGGGTTTTCATCTGGAAACACCATATATTTT. The translation is CASSSGFSSGNTIYF.